This T cell receptor beta chain is drawn from a study of blood T cell repertoires in COVID-19. Libraries were prepared by immunoSEQ multiplex PCR; TCRdb keeps only in-frame clonotypes and omits some of them. The sample lists about 480,000 clones, 88% seen once, with about 2% in the top ten. The CDR3 sequence is 16 residues long. Germline trimming cut 5 bases from V and 5 bases from J; bases unmatched to any gene: 9. Germline lookup yields CDR1 SNHLY and CDR2 FYNNEI. This clone has only one observation. The sequence came from a woman between 40 and 55 years old who had recovered from COVID-19. The sequenced sample was PBMCs or T cells enriched from blood (not recorded which). This chain connects TRBV2 to TRBJ1-1, with 12 nucleotides matching TRBD1. For the CDR3, the DNA is TGTGCCAGCAGTTCCCGGGACAGGGGGCGGGGGACTGAAGCTTTCTTT. As protein: CASSSRDRGRGTEAFF.